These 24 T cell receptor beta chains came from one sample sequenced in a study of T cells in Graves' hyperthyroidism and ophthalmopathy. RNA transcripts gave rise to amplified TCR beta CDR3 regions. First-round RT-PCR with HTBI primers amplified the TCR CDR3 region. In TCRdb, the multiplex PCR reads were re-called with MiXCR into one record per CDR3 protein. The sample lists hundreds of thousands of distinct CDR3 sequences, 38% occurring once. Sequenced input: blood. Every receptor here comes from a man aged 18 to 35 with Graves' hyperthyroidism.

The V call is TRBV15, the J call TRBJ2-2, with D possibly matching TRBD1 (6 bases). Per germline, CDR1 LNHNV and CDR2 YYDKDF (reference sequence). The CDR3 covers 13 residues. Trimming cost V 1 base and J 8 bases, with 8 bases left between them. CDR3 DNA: TGTGCCACCAGCAGAGTCGGGACAGGGGAGCTGTTTTTT. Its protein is CATSRVGTGELFF.

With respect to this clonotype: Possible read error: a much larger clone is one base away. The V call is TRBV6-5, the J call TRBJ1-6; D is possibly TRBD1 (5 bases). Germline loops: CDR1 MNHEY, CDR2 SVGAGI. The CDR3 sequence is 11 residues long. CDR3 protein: CASRRGSHLHF. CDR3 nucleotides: TGTGCCAGCAGAAGGGGATCACACCTCCACTTT.

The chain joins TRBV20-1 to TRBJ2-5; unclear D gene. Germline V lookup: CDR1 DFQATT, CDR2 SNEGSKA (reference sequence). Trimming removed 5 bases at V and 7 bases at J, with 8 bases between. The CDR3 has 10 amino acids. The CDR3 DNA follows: TGCAGTGCTTTCTCCGGGACCCAGTACTTC. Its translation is CSAFSGTQYF.

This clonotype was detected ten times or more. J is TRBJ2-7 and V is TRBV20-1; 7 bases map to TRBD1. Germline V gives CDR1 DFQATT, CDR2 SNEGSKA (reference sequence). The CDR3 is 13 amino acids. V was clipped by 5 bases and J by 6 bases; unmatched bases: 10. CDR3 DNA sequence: TGCAGTGCTCTATTGACAGGGCCGATCGAGCAGTACTTC. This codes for CSALLTGPIEQYF.

CDR3 in amino acids: CSATRDTSYEQYF. CDR3 nucleotide sequence: TGCAGTGCAACCAGGGATACTTCCTACGAGCAGTACTTC. V gene TRBV20-1 combines with J gene TRBJ2-7, with D perhaps TRBD1 (5 bases). The CDR3 covers 13 residues. V lost 6 bases and J lost 1, with 13 bases in between. Germline-derived CDR1 and CDR2 are DFQATT and SNEGSKA (reference sequence).

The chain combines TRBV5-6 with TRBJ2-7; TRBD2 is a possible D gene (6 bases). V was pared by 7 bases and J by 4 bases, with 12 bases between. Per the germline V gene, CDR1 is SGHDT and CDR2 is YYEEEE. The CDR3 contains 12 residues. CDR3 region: CASHGRGYEQYF. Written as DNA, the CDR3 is TGTGCCAGCCACGGCCGGGGGTACGAGCAGTACTTC.

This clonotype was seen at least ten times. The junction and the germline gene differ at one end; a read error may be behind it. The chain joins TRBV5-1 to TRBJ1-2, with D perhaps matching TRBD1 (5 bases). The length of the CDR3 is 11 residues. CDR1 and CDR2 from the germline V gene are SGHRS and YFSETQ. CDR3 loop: CASSLGDRPAF. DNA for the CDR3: TGCGCCAGCAGCTTGGGGGACCGCCCGGCCTTC. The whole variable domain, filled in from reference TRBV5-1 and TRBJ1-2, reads KAGVTQTPRYLIKTRGQQVTLSCSPISGHRSVSWYQQTPGQGLQFLFEYFSETQRNKGNFPGRFSGRQFSNSRSEMNVSTLELGDSALYLCASSLGDRPAFGSGTRLTVV.

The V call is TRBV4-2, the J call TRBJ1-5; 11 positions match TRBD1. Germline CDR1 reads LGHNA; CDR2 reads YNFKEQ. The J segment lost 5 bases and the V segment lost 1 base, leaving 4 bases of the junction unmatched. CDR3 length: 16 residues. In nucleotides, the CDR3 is TGTGCCAGCAGCCAAGGGAGGACAGGGGGCTATCAGCCCCAGCATTTT. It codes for CASSQGRTGGYQPQHF.

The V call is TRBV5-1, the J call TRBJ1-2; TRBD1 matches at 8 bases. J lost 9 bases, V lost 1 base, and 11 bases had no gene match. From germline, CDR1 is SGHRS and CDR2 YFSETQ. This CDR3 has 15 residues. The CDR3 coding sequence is TGCGCCAGCAGCTTGCGGGACAGGCCCTTCGGGAGCTACACCTTC. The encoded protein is CASSLRDRPFGSYTF.

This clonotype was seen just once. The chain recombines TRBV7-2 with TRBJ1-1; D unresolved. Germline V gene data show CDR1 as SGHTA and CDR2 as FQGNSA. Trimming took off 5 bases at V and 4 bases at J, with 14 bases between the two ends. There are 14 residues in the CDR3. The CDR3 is CASSPTSGSTEAFF. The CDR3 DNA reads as TGTGCCAGCAGCCCCACTAGCGGGAGCACTGAAGCTTTCTTT.

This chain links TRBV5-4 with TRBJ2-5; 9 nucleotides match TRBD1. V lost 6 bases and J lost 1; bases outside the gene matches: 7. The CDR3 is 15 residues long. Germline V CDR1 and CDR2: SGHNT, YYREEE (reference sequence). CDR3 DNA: TGTGCCAGCAACCCTAAGACAGGGGGCCAAGAGACCCAGTACTTC. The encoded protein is CASNPKTGGQETQYF.

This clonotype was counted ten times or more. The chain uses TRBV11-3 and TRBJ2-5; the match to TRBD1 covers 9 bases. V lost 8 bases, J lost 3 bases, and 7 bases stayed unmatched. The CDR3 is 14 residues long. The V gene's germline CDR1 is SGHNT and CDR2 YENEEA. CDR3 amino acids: CASADGDREETQYF. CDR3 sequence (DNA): TGTGCCAGCGCCGACGGGGACAGGGAAGAGACCCAGTACTTC.

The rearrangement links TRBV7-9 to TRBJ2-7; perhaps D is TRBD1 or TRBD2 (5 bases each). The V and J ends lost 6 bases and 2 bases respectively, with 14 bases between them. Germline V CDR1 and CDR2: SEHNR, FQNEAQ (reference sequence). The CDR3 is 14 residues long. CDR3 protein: CASRPRDGPYEQYF. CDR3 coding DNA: TGTGCCAGCAGACCCCGGGACGGCCCCTACGAGCAGTACTTC.

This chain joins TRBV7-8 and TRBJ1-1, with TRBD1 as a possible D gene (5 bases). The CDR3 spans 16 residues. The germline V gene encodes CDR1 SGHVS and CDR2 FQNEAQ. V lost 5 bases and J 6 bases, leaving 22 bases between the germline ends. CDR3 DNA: TGTGCCAGCAGCCCAACCTCATCAATGGACACCTCTGAAGCTTTCTTT. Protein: CASSPTSSMDTSEAFF. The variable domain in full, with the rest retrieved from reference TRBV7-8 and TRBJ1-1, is GAGVSQSPRYKVAKRGQDVALRCDPISGHVSLFWYQQALGQGPEFLTYFQNEAQLDKSGLPSDRFFAERPEGSVSTLKIQRTQQEDSAVYLCASSPTSSMDTSEAFFGQGTRLTVV.

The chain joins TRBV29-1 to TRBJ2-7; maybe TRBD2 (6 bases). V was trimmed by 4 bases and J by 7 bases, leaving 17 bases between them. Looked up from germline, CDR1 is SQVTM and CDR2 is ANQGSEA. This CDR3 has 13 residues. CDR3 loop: CSVVTSYGNEQYF. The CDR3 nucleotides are TGCAGCGTTGTAACTAGCTACGGCAATGAGCAGTACTTC.

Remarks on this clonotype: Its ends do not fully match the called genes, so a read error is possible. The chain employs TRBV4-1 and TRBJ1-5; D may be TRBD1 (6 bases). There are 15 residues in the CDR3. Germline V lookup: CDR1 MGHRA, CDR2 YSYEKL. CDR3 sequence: CASSAGDASNQHQHF. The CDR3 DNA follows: TGCGCCAGCAGTGCAGGGGATGCTAGCAATCAGCACCAGCATTTT.

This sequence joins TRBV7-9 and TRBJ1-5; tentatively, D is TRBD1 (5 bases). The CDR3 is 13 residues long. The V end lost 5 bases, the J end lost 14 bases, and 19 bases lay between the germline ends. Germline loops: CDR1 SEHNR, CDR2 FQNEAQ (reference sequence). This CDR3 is CASSPPGPTYEHF. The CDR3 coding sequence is TGTGCCAGCAGCCCACCGGGACCTACCTACGAGCATTTT.

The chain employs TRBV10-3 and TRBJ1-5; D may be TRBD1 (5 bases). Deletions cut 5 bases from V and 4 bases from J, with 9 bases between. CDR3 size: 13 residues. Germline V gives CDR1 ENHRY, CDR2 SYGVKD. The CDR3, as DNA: TGTGCCATCAGTTCGACAGCTAATCAGCCCCAGCATTTT. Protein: CAISSTANQPQHF.

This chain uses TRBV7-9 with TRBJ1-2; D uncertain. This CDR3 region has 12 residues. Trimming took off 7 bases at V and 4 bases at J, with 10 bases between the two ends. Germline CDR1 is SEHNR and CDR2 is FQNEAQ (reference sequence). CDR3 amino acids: CASIGQVYGYTF. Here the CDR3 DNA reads TGTGCCAGCATAGGGCAGGTCTATGGCTACACCTTC.

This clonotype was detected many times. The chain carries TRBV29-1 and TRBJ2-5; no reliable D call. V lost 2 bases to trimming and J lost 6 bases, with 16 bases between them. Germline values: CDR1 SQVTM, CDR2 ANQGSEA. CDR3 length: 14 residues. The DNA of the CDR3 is TGCAGCGTTGAAACGGAACGGGTGGCTAAGACCCAGTACTTC. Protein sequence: CSVETERVAKTQYF.

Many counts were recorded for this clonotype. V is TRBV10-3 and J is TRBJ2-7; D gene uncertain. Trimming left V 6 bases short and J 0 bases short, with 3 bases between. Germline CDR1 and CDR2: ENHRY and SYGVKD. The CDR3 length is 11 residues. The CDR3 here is CAIRTSYEQYF. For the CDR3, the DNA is TGTGCCATCAGGACCTCCTACGAGCAGTACTTC.

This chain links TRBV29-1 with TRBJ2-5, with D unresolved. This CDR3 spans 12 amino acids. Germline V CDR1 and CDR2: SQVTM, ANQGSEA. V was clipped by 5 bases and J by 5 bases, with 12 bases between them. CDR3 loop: CSVPSAGETQYF. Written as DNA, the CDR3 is TGCAGCGTTCCGTCCGCCGGGGAGACCCAGTACTTC.

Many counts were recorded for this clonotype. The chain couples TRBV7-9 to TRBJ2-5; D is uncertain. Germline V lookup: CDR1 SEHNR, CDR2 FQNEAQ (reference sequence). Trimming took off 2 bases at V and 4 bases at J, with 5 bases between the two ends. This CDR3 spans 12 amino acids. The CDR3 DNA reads TGTGCCAGCAGCTTATTCTCAGAGACCCAGTACTTC. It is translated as CASSLFSETQYF.

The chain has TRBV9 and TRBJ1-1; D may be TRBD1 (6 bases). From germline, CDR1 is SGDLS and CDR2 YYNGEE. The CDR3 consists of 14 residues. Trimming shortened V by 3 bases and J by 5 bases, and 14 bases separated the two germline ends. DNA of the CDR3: TGTGCCAGCAGCGGAGATACAGGGTTTACTGAAGCTTTCTTT. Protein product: CASSGDTGFTEAFF.